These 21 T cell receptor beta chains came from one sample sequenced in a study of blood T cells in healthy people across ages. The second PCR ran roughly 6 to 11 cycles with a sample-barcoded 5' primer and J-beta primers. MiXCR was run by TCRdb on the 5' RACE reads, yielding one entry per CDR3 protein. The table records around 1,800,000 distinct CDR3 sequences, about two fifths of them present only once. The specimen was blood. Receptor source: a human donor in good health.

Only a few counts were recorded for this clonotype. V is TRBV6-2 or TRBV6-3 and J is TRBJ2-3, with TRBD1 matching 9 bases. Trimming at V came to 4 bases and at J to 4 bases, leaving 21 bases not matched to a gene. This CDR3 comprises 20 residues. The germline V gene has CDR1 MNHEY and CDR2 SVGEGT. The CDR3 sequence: CASSSLRLDRGPPVPDTQYF. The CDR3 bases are TGTGCCAGCAGTTCCCTAAGGTTGGACAGGGGACCCCCAGTCCCAGATACGCAGTATTTT.

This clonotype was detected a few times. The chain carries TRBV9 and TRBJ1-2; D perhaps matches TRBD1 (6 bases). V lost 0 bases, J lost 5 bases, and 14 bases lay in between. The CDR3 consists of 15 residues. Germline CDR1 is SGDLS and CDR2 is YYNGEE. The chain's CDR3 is CASSVDGGAGYGYTF. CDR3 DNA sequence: TGTGCCAGCAGCGTAGATGGGGGCGCGGGGTATGGCTACACCTTC.

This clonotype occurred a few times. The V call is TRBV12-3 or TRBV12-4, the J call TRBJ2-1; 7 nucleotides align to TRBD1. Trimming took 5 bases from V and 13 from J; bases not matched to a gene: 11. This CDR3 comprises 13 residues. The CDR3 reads CASSQTGVGTQFF. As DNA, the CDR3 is TGTGCCAGCAGTCAAACAGGGGTTGGGACCCAGTTCTTC.

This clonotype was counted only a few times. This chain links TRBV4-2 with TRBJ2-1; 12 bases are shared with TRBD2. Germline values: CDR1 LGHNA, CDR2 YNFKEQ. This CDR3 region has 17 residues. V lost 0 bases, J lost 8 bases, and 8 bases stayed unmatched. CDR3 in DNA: TGTGCCAGCAGCCAAGACTCCAGACTAGCGGGGGTTCATGAGCAGTTCTTC. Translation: CASSQDSRLAGVHEQFF.

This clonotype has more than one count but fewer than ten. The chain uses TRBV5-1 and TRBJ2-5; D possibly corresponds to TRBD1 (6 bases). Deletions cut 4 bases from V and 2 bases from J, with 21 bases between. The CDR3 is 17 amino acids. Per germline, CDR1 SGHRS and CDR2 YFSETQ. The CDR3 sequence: CASSHFRGRDNQETQYF. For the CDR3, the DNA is TGCGCCAGCAGCCATTTCAGGGGCCGGGACAATCAAGAGACCCAGTACTTC.

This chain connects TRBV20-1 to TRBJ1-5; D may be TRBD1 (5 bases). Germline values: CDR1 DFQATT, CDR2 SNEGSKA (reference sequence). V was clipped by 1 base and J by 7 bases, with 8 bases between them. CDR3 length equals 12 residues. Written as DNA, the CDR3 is TGCAGTGCTAGAGTCGGGGGACAGCCCCAGCATTTT. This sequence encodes CSARVGGQPQHF.

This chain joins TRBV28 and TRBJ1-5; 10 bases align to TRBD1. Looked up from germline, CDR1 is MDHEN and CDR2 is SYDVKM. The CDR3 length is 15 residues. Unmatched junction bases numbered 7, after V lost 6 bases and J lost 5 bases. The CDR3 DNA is TGTGCCAGCAGATACACGACAGGGGGCTATCAGCCCCAGCATTTT. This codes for CASRYTTGGYQPQHF.

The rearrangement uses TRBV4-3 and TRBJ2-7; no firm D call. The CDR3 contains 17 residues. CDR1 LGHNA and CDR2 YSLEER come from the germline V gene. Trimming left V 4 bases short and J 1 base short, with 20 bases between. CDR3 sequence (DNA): TGCGCCAGCAGCCTCGAAATAACTACGGAACCTTCCTACGAGCAGTACTTC. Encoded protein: CASSLEITTEPSYEQYF.

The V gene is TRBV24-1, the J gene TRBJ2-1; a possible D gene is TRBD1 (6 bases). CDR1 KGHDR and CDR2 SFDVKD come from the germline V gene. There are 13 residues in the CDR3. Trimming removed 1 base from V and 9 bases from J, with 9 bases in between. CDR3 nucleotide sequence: TGTGCCACCAGTGATTTTGGACAGTTTGAGCAGTTCTTC. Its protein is CATSDFGQFEQFF.

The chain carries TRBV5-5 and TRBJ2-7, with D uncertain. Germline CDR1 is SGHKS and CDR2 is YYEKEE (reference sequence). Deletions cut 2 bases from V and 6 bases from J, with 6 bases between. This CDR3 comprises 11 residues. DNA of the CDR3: TGTGCCAGCAGCTTTAGTGTCGAGCAGTACTTC. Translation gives CASSFSVEQYF.

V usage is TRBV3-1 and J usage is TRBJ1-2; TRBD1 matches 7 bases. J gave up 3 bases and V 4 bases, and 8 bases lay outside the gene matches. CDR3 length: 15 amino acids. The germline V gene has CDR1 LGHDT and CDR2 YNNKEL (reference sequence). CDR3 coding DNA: TGTGCCAGCAGCCGAAACCAGGGACAGTACTATGGCTACACCTTC. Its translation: CASSRNQGQYYGYTF.

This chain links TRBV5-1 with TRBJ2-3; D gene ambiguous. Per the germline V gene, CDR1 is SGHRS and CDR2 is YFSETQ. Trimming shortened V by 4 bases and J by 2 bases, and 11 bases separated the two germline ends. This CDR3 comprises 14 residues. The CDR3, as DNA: TGCGCCAGCAGCCCCGACGCGGCCACAGATACGCAGTATTTT. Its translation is CASSPDAATDTQYF. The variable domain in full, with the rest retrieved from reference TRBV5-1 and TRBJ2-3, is KAGVTQTPRYLIKTRGQQVTLSCSPISGHRSVSWYQQTPGQGLQFLFEYFSETQRNKGNFPGRFSGRQFSNSRSEMNVSTLELGDSALYLCASSPDAATDTQYFGPGTRLTVL.

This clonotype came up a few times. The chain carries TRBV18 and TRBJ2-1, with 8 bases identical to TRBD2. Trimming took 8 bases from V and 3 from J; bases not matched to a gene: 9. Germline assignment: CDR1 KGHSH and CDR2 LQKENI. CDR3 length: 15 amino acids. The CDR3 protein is CASSPTSGLYNEQFF. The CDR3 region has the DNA TGTGCCAGCAGCCCAACTAGCGGACTCTACAATGAGCAGTTCTTC.

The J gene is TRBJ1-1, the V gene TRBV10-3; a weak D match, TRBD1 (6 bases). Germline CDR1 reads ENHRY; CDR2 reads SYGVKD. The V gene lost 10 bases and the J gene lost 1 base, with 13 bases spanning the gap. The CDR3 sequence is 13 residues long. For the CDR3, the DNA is TGTGCCACCCTTGGGGGCCCGAACACTGAAGCTTTCTTT. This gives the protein CATLGGPNTEAFF.

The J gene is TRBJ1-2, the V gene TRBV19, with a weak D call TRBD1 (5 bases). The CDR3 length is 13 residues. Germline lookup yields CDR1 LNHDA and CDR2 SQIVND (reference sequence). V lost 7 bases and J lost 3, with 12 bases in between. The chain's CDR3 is CASTMGRYYGYTF. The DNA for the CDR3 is TGTGCCAGTACTATGGGACGGTACTATGGCTACACCTTC. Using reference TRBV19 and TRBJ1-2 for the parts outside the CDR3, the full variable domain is DGGITQSPKYLFRKEGQNVTLSCEQNLNHDAMYWYRQDPGQGLRLIYYSQIVNDFQKGDIAEGYSVSREKKESFPLTVTSAQKNPTAFYLCASTMGRYYGYTFGSGTRLTVV.

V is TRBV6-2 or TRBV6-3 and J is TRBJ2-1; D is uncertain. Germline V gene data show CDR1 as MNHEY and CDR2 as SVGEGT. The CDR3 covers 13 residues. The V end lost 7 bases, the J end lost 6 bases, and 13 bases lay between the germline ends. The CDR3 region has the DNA TGTGCCAGCACCAGGCCAGATTCCAATGAGCAGTTCTTC. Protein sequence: CASTRPDSNEQFF.

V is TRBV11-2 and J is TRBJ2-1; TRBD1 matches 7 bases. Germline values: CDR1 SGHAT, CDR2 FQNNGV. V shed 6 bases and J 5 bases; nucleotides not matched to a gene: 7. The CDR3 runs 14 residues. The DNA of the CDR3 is TGTGCCAGCAGTCGGGACAGAGTCAACAATGAGCAGTTCTTC. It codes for CASSRDRVNNEQFF.

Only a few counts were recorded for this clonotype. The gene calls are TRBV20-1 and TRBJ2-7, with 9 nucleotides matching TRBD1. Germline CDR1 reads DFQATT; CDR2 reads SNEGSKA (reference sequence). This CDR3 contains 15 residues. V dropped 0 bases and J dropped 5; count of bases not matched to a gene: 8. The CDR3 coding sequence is TGCAGTGCTAGAGACCCGGGACAGGGAATCAACGAGCAGTACTTC. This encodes CSARDPGQGINEQYF.

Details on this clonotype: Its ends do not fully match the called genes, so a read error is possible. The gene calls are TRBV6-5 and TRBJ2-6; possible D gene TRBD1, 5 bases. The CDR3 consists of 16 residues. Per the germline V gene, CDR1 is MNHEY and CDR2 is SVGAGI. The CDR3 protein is CASASGRFSGANVPTF. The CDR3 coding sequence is TGTGCCAGCGCCTCTGGACGGTTCTCTGGGGCCAACGTCCCGACTTTC.

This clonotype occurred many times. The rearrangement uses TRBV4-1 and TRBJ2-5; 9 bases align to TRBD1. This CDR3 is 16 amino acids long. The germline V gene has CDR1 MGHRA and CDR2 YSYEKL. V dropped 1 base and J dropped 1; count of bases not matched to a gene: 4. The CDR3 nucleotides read TGCGCCAGCAGCCAAGCGGAGACAGGGGGCCAAGAGACCCAGTACTTC. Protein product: CASSQAETGGQETQYF.

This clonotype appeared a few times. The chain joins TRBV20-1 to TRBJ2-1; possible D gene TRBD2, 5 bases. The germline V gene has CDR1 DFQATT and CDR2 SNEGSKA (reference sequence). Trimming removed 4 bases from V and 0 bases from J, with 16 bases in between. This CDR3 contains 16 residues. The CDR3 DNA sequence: TGCAGTGCTATCGGGGTTTCGAATAGCTCCTACAATGAGCAGTTCTTC. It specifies CSAIGVSNSSYNEQFF.